These 10 T cell receptor beta chains were all obtained from the same sample, sequenced in a study of early T cells in non-severe SARS-CoV-2 infection. TCRdb ran MiXCR on the 5' RACE reads and lists one entry per CDR3 protein. The table lists tens of thousands of distinct CDR3 sequences, roughly 18% of them singletons. Sample: whole blood, taken at baseline. All receptors come from an adult who was a healthcare worker with PCR-confirmed SARS-CoV-2 infection or an uninfected control (not recorded which).

This clonotype appeared a few times. The genes are TRBV20-1 and TRBJ1-2; D ambiguous. Trimming removed 1 base at V and 1 base at J, with 13 bases between. The CDR3 is 15 residues long. Germline V gene lookup returns CDR1 DFQATT and CDR2 SNEGSKA (reference sequence). CDR3 sequence (DNA): TGCAGTGCTAGAGCGGCACAAGCCGTTAACTATGGCTACACCTTC. Translation gives CSARAAQAVNYGYTF.

A few counts support this clonotype. The chain recombines TRBV20-1 with TRBJ2-7, with D uncertain. The germline gives CDR1 DFQATT, CDR2 SNEGSKA (reference sequence). This CDR3 has 11 amino acids. CDR3 protein: CSPLGPSEQYF. CDR3 sequence (DNA): TGCAGCCCGCTAGGGCCCTCCGAGCAGTACTTC.

The V and J genes are TRBV20-1 and TRBJ2-1; maybe TRBD2 (6 bases). Looked up from germline, CDR1 is DFQATT and CDR2 is SNEGSKA (reference sequence). The V gene lost 5 bases and the J gene lost 4 bases, with 18 bases spanning the gap. This CDR3 spans 15 amino acids. CDR3 loop: CSALVSGGKYNEQFF. CDR3 DNA: TGCAGTGCTCTCGTATCGGGCGGGAAATACAATGAGCAGTTCTTC.

For the CDR3, the DNA is TGTGCCAGCAGCTCGATAATGACAGACAGAATGGGAACCGGGGAGCTGTTTTTT. Translating gives CASSSIMTDRMGTGELFF. The gene calls are TRBV7-2 and TRBJ2-2, with D possibly being TRBD1 (5 bases). The germline gives CDR1 SGHTA, CDR2 FQGNSA. With 4 bases removed from V and 5 bases from J, the gap between germline ends came to 23 bases. The CDR3 is made up of 18 amino acids.

Only a few counts were recorded for this clonotype. The rearrangement links TRBV25-1 to TRBJ1-5; no clear D. Germline V CDR1 and CDR2: MGHDK, SYGVNS. The CDR3 loop spans 14 amino acids. The V end was cut by 1 base, the J end by 0 bases, with 4 bases between. CDR3 amino acids: CASSEFGSNQPQHF. For the CDR3, the DNA is TGTGCCAGCAGTGAATTCGGTAGCAATCAGCCCCAGCATTTT.

A few counts support this clonotype. The chain is built from TRBV7-9 and TRBJ1-1, with D unresolved. CDR3 length: 11 residues. Germline V gene lookup returns CDR1 SEHNR and CDR2 FQNEAQ (reference sequence). V dropped 5 bases and J dropped 9 bases, with 10 bases sitting between them. Written as DNA, the CDR3 is TGTGCCAGCAGCATCCGGGAAAAAGCTTTCTTT. Translation gives CASSIREKAFF.

This clonotype was seen more than once but under ten times. The chain recombines TRBV12-3 or TRBV12-4 with TRBJ1-4; D not resolved. This CDR3 region has 14 residues. V was cut by 5 bases and J by 4 bases, with 11 bases left in between. The CDR3 DNA follows: TGTGCCAGCAGTAGGAAGGCGAATAATGAAAAACTGTTTTTT. This translates into CASSRKANNEKLFF.

This chain links TRBV14 with TRBJ1-2; D is unclear. Germline V lookup: CDR1 SGHDN, CDR2 FVKESK. This CDR3 contains 12 residues. The germline V and J ends were trimmed by 1 base and 8 bases, with 8 bases remaining between them. CDR3 sequence reads: CASSQGRRGYTF. Here the CDR3 DNA reads TGTGCCAGCAGCCAAGGTCGGAGAGGCTACACCTTC.

The chain uses TRBV2 and TRBJ1-6; no firm D call. Germline CDR1 SNHLY, CDR2 FYNNEI. This CDR3 is built from 17 residues. V shed 4 bases and J shed 0 bases, with 13 bases lying between them. The chain's CDR3 is CASSGTESSSYNSPLHF. The CDR3 region has the DNA TGTGCCAGCAGTGGAACTGAATCCAGCTCCTATAATTCACCCCTCCACTTT.

The chain couples TRBV6-5 to TRBJ1-1; TRBD1 is a possible D gene (6 bases). Trimming left V 6 bases short and J 0 bases short, with 14 bases between. This CDR3 is built from 15 residues. Looked up from germline, CDR1 is MNHEY and CDR2 is SVGAGI. The CDR3 nucleotides read TGTGCCAGCAGATATAACGACAGGCTGAACACTGAAGCTTTCTTT. It specifies CASRYNDRLNTEAFF.